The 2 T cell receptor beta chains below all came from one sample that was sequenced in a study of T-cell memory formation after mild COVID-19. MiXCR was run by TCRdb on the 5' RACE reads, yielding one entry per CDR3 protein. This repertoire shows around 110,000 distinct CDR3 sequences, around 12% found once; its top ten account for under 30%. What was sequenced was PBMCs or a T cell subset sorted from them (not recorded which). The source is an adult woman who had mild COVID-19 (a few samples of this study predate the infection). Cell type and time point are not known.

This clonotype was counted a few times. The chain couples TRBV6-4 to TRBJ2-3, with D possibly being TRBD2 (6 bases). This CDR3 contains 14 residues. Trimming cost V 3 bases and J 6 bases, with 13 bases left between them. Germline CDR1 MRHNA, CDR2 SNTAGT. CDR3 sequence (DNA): TGTGCCAGCAGTGAGGGCGGGGAGGAGGATACGCAGTATTTT. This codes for CASSEGGEEDTQYF.

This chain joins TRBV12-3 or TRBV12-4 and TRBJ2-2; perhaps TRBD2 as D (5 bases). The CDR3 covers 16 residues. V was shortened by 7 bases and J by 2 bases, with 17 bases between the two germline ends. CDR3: CASTRYGERNTGELFF. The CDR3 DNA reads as TGTGCCAGCACCAGATACGGGGAGCGAAACACCGGGGAGCTGTTTTTT.